These 9 T cell receptor beta chains were all obtained from the same sample, sequenced in a study of CD8+CD57+ T cells in acquired aplastic anemia. Genomic DNA, serving as template, underwent TCR beta VDJ and CDR3 profiling. TCRdb re-called the reads through MiXCR, storing one row per CDR3 protein. The sample shows over 150,000 distinct CDR3 sequences, less than 65% of them seen only once. All patients picked for sequencing had shown, by flow cytometry, an expansion of CD8+CD57+ cells. The sequenced sample was sorted CD4+, CD8+, or CD8+CD57+ T cells (not recorded which) from PBMCs. Receptors were obtained from a human donor with aplastic anemia.

Turning to this clonotype: At one of its ends the junction is not consistent with the germline gene, which may arise from a read error. The rearrangement joins TRBV6-5 to TRBJ2-1; 7 bases are shared with TRBD2. Germline assignment: CDR1 MNHEY and CDR2 SVGAGI. There are 13 residues in the CDR3. The CDR3 nucleotides read TGTGCCAGCAATGCCACTAGCGTCAATGAGCAGTCCTTC. As protein: CASNATSVNEQSF.

V gene TRBV20-1 combines with J gene TRBJ2-3; 9 nucleotides align to TRBD2. CDR3 size: 15 residues. The V segment lost 7 bases and the J segment 2 bases; nucleotides outside the gene matches: 10. Germline V gene sequence: CDR1 DFQATT, CDR2 SNEGSKA (reference sequence). CDR3 sequence: CSGTSSGEITDTQYF. The CDR3 region has the DNA TGCAGTGGGACGTCTAGCGGGGAGATCACAGATACGCAGTATTTT.

This clonotype was seen ten or more times. V usage is TRBV5-8 and J usage is TRBJ2-7; D call uncertain. The germline CDR1 and CDR2 sequences are SGHTS and YDEGEE. V lost 3 bases, J lost 5 bases, and 9 bases lay in between. This CDR3 is 12 amino acids long. CDR3 sequence (DNA): TGTGCCAGCAGCTGGGGTACGGACGAGCAGTACTTC. This gives the protein CASSWGTDEQYF.

This clonotype was seen a few times. The chain couples TRBV19 to TRBJ2-7; no reliable D call. Germline V CDR1 and CDR2: LNHDA, SQIVND (reference sequence). This CDR3 is 13 amino acids long. V was clipped by 4 bases and J by 3 bases, with 10 bases between them. The CDR3, as DNA: TGTGCCAGTAGTAACGGGCCTATCTACGAGCAGTACTTC. This codes for CASSNGPIYEQYF.

V is TRBV15 and J is TRBJ2-5, with a weak D call TRBD2 (6 bases). V dropped 4 bases and J dropped 3 bases, with 9 bases sitting between them. CDR1 and CDR2 from the germline V gene are LNHNV and YYDKDF (reference sequence). The CDR3 has 13 amino acids. The CDR3 DNA reads as TGTGCCACCAGCAAGTGGGGGGAAGAGACCCAGTACTTC. This sequence encodes CATSKWGEETQYF.

The V and J genes are TRBV20-1 and TRBJ2-2; perhaps D is TRBD1 or TRBD2 (5 bases each). CDR3 length: 13 amino acids. Germline CDR1 DFQATT, CDR2 SNEGSKA (reference sequence). The ends were cut back, 7 bases at V and 1 base at J, with 10 bases in the middle. CDR3 protein: CSGRDGNTGELFF. CDR3 in DNA: TGCAGTGGTCGGGACGGGAACACCGGGGAGCTGTTTTTT.

Ten or more counts support this clonotype. The rearrangement joins TRBV7-6 to TRBJ2-2; TRBD1 agrees at 10 bases. J lost 3 bases, V lost 4 bases, and 2 bases had no gene match. CDR3 length: 15 residues. Per the germline V gene, CDR1 is SGHVS and CDR2 is FNYEAQ. For the CDR3, the DNA is TGTGCCAGCAGCTCGGGACAGGGGTACACCGGGGAGCTGTTTTTT. Protein: CASSSGQGYTGELFF.

This clonotype was observed a single time. The CDR3 region is CASSLALLGFDEQFF. For the CDR3, the DNA is TGTGCCAGCAGCTTAGCCCTACTAGGTTTCGATGAGCAGTTCTTC. This chain connects TRBV7-7 to TRBJ2-1, with a tentative D call TRBD2 (5 bases). Germline V gene lookup returns CDR1 SSHAT and CDR2 FNYEAQ (reference sequence). This CDR3 has 15 residues. V was pared by 0 bases and J by 8 bases, with 14 bases between. Supplemented by reference TRBV7-7 and TRBJ2-1, the full variable domain reads GAGVSQSPRYKVTKRGQDVTLRCDPISSHATLYWYQQALGQGPEFLTYFNYEAQPDKSGLPSDRFSAERPEGSISTLTIQRTEQRDSAMYRCASSLALLGFDEQFFGPGTRLTVL.

This rearrangement joins TRBV15 to TRBJ1-2, with D unclear. V lost 5 bases, J lost 6 bases, and 13 bases lay in between. From germline, CDR1 is LNHNV and CDR2 YYDKDF (reference sequence). The CDR3 is 13 residues long. The CDR3 DNA follows: TGTGCCACCAGCCGGACTCAAACGAATGGCTACACCTTC. Amino acids: CATSRTQTNGYTF.